This TCR beta chain emerged from a study of cytomegalovirus exposure and HLA in healthy donors. As to this clone: Its specificity is unknown.

V lost 6 bases to trimming and J lost 2 bases; unmatched junction nucleotides: 3. Germline V CDR1 and CDR2: SGDLS, YYNGEE. This CDR3 is 14 amino acids long. Regarding the study as a whole: Testing in vitro showed a few CMV-associated chains specific for CMV antigens.

The PCR made use of 60 Vbeta and 13 Jbeta primers. Only in-frame clones appear in the TCRdb table, and some are missing; sequencing was by immunoSEQ multiplex PCR. The sample comprises over 150,000 clones, around 80% of which are singletons, and about 3.1% rests with the top ten. The receptor comes from a woman in her 50s in good health and CMV-seropositive. The chain is built from TRBV9 and TRBJ2-2; 8 bases line up with TRBD2. What was sequenced was PBMCs. The CDR3 sequence is CASNGGDNTGELFF. The CDR3, as DNA: TGTGCCAGCAACGGGGGGGATAACACCGGGGAGCTGTTTTTT.